This TCR beta chain originates from a study of CD8+CD57+ T cells in acquired aplastic anemia. Study information: Across the sorted CD4+ and CD8+ cells, DNA amounts averaged about 3.1 ug.

Template material for TCR beta VDJ and CDR3 profiling consisted of genomic DNA. TCRdb analysed the reads with MiXCR anew, one entry per CDR3 protein. The table records about 41,000 distinct CDR3 sequences, about 63% of them present only once. CDR3 length: 14 residues. Trimming at V came to 4 bases and at J to 6 bases, leaving 5 bases not matched to a gene. The germline V gene has CDR1 MDHEN and CDR2 SYDVKM. Patients selected for sequencing had displayed CD8+CD57+ cell expansion by flow cytometry. There were no patients without severe acquired aplastic anemia. Each patient gave a blood sample that was collected before any therapy had been received. This clonotype was counted between two and nine times.

This sequence was found in a human donor with aplastic anemia. The V call is TRBV28, the J call TRBJ2-5; 10 nucleotides match TRBD2. Sequencing input: sorted CD4+, CD8+, or CD8+CD57+ T cells (not recorded which) from PBMCs. This chain's CDR3 is CASSSKRGGKTQYF. CDR3 coding DNA: TGTGCCAGCAGTTCAAAGCGGGGGGGAAAGACCCAGTACTTC.